Following are 30 T cell receptor beta chains from one sample sequenced in a study of cytomegalovirus exposure and HLA in healthy donors. PCR involved 60 Vbeta and 13 Jbeta primers. Produced via immunoSEQ multiplex PCR; TCRdb's table is partial and in-frame only. The sample shows roughly 190,000 clones, about 13% of them seen only once. Source material: PBMCs. The receptors shown here come from a man in his forties or fifties in good health and CMV-seropositive.

This clone was observed a handful of times. The rearrangement uses TRBV4-3 and TRBJ1-5; 8 nucleotides align to TRBD1. The CDR3 totals 21 residues. CDR1 and CDR2 (germline): LGHNA, YSLEER. The V and J ends lost 0 bases and 2 bases, in that order; junction bases with no gene match: 18. The CDR3 loop reads CASSQEYYKDRVGRRNQPQHF. As DNA, the CDR3 is TGCGCCAGCAGCCAAGAATACTATAAGGACAGGGTCGGTAGACGCAATCAGCCCCAGCATTTT.

This clone appeared a few times. J is TRBJ1-6 and V is TRBV11-2; TRBD1 agrees at 7 bases. Germline V gene data show CDR1 as SGHAT and CDR2 as FQNNGV. CDR3 length: 15 amino acids. Germline trimming cut 5 bases from V and 11 bases from J; bases unmatched to any gene: 12. The CDR3 DNA reads as TGTGCCAGCAGCCGAAACAGGGGTTCCGGTGCACCCCTCCACTTT. This gives the protein CASSRNRGSGAPLHF.

This clone was observed a few times. The chain joins TRBV6-6 to TRBJ1-1; maybe TRBD1 (5 bases). The CDR3 covers 12 residues. In germline, CDR1 is MNHNY, CDR2 SVGAGI (reference sequence). Trimming cost V 5 bases and J 4 bases, with 8 bases left between them. CDR3 protein: CASSATGTEAFF. The CDR3 region has the DNA TGTGCCAGCAGTGCCACAGGCACTGAAGCTTTCTTT.

The chain joins TRBV9 to TRBJ2-1; no reliable D call. V lost 3 bases to trimming and J lost 4 bases, with 14 bases between them. The CDR3 loop spans 15 amino acids. The V gene's germline CDR1 is SGDLS and CDR2 YYNGEE. This CDR3 is CASSATMASYNEQFF. Here the CDR3 DNA reads TGTGCCAGCAGCGCGACAATGGCCTCTTACAATGAGCAGTTCTTC.

The chain uses TRBV2 and TRBJ2-3; 8 bases fit TRBD1. CDR3 length: 14 residues. The V segment lost 6 bases and the J segment 1 base; nucleotides outside the gene matches: 3. Per germline, CDR1 SNHLY and CDR2 FYNNEI. The CDR3 here is CASRPDRGTDTQYF. In DNA form, the CDR3 reads TGTGCCAGCAGACCGGACAGGGGCACAGATACGCAGTATTTT.

The genes are TRBV27 and TRBJ1-2, with D tentatively TRBD1 (6 bases). This CDR3 has 14 amino acids. Germline V CDR1 and CDR2: MNHEY, SMNVEV (reference sequence). V was trimmed by 9 bases and J by 2 bases, leaving 16 bases between them. This CDR3 reads CASRTGTTNYGYTF. CDR3 nucleotide sequence: TGTGCCAGTAGAACCGGGACAACAAACTATGGCTACACCTTC.

This chain joins TRBV13 and TRBJ2-1, with TRBD2 matching 13 bases. After removal of 2 bases from V and 5 bases from J, the junction contained 15 bases not matched to a gene. Per the germline V gene, CDR1 is PRHDT and CDR2 is FYEKMQ (reference sequence). This CDR3 spans 20 amino acids. For the CDR3, the DNA is TGTGCCAGCAGCTTAAGACAGACGACGACTAGCGGGGGGTTAAACAATGAGCAGTTCTTC. As protein: CASSLRQTTTSGGLNNEQFF.

In its sample, this clone was seen a few times. The chain combines TRBV7-2 with TRBJ2-1; 12 bases fit TRBD2. The CDR3 runs to 15 residues. Trimming at V came to 2 bases and at J to 5 bases, leaving 1 base not matched to a gene. Germline V gene lookup returns CDR1 SGHTA and CDR2 FQGNSA. CDR3 DNA: TGTGCCAGCAGCTTACTAGCGGGGGGGAACAATGAGCAGTTCTTC. Translating it yields CASSLLAGGNNEQFF. The full variable domain, its missing parts supplied by reference TRBV7-2 and TRBJ2-1, is GAGVSQSPSNKVTEKGKDVELRCDPISGHTALYWYRQSLGQGLEFLIYFQGNSAPDKSGLPSDRFSAERTGGSVSTLTIQRTQQEDSAVYLCASSLLAGGNNEQFFGPGTRLTVL.

The chain is built from TRBV11-3 and TRBJ1-2, with D maybe TRBD1 (6 bases). The CDR3 loop spans 11 amino acids. Trimming left V 5 bases short and J 8 bases short, with 9 bases between. Germline V gene lookup returns CDR1 SGHNT and CDR2 YENEEA. CDR3 bases: TGTGCCAGCAGCCAGGGGCAGGGCTACACCTTC. Amino acid sequence: CASSQGQGYTF.

The chain has TRBV11-3 and TRBJ2-2; D remains unclear. Trimming took 5 bases from V and 3 from J, leaving 7 bases between them. CDR1 is SGHNT and CDR2 is YENEEA in the germline V gene. There are 13 residues in the CDR3. The CDR3 loop reads CASSAAHTGELFF. In DNA form, the CDR3 reads TGTGCCAGCAGCGCGGCGCACACCGGGGAGCTGTTTTTT.

This chain joins TRBV11-2 and TRBJ1-6, with D possibly matching TRBD1 (5 bases). Trimming left V 5 bases short and J 5 bases short, with 10 bases between. CDR1 is SGHAT and CDR2 is FQNNGV in the germline V gene. The CDR3 length is 14 residues. The CDR3 coding sequence is TGTGCCAGCAGCCCTACAGGTGATAATTCACCCCTCCACTTT. Its protein is CASSPTGDNSPLHF.

This clone was counted between two and nine times. The J gene is TRBJ1-4, the V gene TRBV4-3; D ambiguous. V was pared by 3 bases and J by 8 bases, with 13 bases between. The CDR3 is 14 residues long. From germline, CDR1 is LGHNA and CDR2 YSLEER. DNA for the CDR3: TGCGCCAGCAGCCACTCAGGTAGAGGGGAAAAACTGTTTTTT. Its translation: CASSHSGRGEKLFF.

In this sample, this clone turned up a few times. The chain carries TRBV6-1 and TRBJ1-2, with no clear D. The V end lost 7 bases, the J end lost 0 bases, and 9 bases lay between the germline ends. The CDR3 is 13 residues long. The germline V gene has CDR1 MNHNS and CDR2 SASEGT. The CDR3 DNA sequence: TGTGCCAGCACCGACCTAGCTAACTATGGCTACACCTTC. Encoded protein: CASTDLANYGYTF.

This chain joins TRBV7-2 and TRBJ2-1; D is possibly TRBD2 (6 bases). The germline gives CDR1 SGHTA, CDR2 FQGNSA. The CDR3 contains 15 residues. Trimming took 2 bases from V and 4 from J, leaving 12 bases between them. The CDR3 reads CASSLNGGGYNEQFF. DNA for the CDR3: TGTGCCAGCAGCTTAAACGGGGGTGGGTACAATGAGCAGTTCTTC.

The J gene is TRBJ2-5, the V gene TRBV28, with TRBD1 identical over 8 bases. Germline CDR1 is MDHEN and CDR2 is SYDVKM. This CDR3 is built from 12 residues. J was trimmed by 4 bases and V by 7 bases; bases with no gene match: 2. CDR3 loop: CASIGQGETQYF. For the CDR3, the DNA is TGTGCCAGCATAGGACAGGGAGAGACCCAGTACTTC.

The CDR3 DNA sequence: TGTGCCACCGGGAGGACAGGTACAAGGTTGAACACTGAAGCTTTCTTT. It specifies CATGRTGTRLNTEAFF. The rearrangement links TRBV15 to TRBJ1-1; 7 bases are shared with TRBD1. The CDR3 has 16 residues. From germline, CDR1 is LNHNV and CDR2 YYDKDF (reference sequence). V lost 8 bases to trimming and J lost 0 bases; unmatched junction nucleotides: 12.

This clone was observed a handful of times. The genes are TRBV14 and TRBJ2-4, with 7 bases that match TRBD1. The CDR3 runs 14 residues. V lost 1 base and J lost 9; bases outside the gene matches: 6. Germline V lookup: CDR1 SGHDN, CDR2 FVKESK. Here the CDR3 DNA reads TGTGCCAGCAGCCAAGTAGCAGGGGACAGCATTCAGTACTTC. Encoded protein: CASSQVAGDSIQYF.

This clone came up a few times. The chain has TRBV19 and TRBJ1-1; no definite D call. The CDR3 runs 13 residues. The germline V gene has CDR1 LNHDA and CDR2 SQIVND (reference sequence). V was pared by 6 bases and J by 11 bases, with 19 bases between. The CDR3 region has the DNA TGTGCCAGTAGCCCTGGTTGGGAGGCGCCCGCTTTCTTT. Protein: CASSPGWEAPAFF.

The sample holds a few counts of this clone. The chain is built from TRBV2 and TRBJ1-2; 9 bases align to TRBD1. The V segment lost 5 bases and the J segment 5 bases; nucleotides outside the gene matches: 9. CDR3 length: 15 residues. Per germline, CDR1 SNHLY and CDR2 FYNNEI. DNA of the CDR3: TGTGCCAGCAGTCCGGGGGGGACAGGGAGATATGGCTACACCTTC. Translated, it gives CASSPGGTGRYGYTF.

The chain is built from TRBV28 and TRBJ1-5; TRBD1 aligns across 7 bases. Trimming at V came to 2 bases and at J to 10 bases, leaving 5 bases not matched to a gene. From germline, CDR1 is MDHEN and CDR2 SYDVKM. This CDR3 has 13 amino acids. The CDR3 spells CASSLNRDRPQHF. The DNA for the CDR3 is TGTGCCAGCAGTTTAAACCGGGACAGACCCCAGCATTTT.

This clone was recorded once. The chain has TRBV10-2 and TRBJ1-5; 10 bases agree with TRBD1. The CDR3 is 17 residues long. J was trimmed by 3 bases and V by 6 bases; bases with no gene match: 11. Germline lookup yields CDR1 WSHSY and CDR2 SAAADI. The CDR3 sequence: CASRPTTGGDPNQPQHF. CDR3 DNA sequence: TGCGCCAGCAGACCTACGACAGGGGGCGACCCCAATCAGCCCCAGCATTTT.

This clone was picked up a small number of times. The chain links TRBV7-8 to TRBJ2-1; 9 bases are a match to TRBD2. The CDR3 is 16 residues long. After removal of 5 bases from V and 8 bases from J, the junction contained 13 bases not matched to a gene. Germline V CDR1 and CDR2: SGHVS, FQNEAQ. The CDR3, as DNA: TGTGCCAGCAGCCCGCATGGGACTAGCCCTAGGGATGAGCAGTTCTTC. Translated: CASSPHGTSPRDEQFF. The full variable domain, rest sourced from reference TRBV7-8 and TRBJ2-1, is GAGVSQSPRYKVAKRGQDVALRCDPISGHVSLFWYQQALGQGPEFLTYFQNEAQLDKSGLPSDRFFAERPEGSVSTLKIQRTQQEDSAVYLCASSPHGTSPRDEQFFGPGTRLTVL.

This clone has a handful of counts. V is TRBV6-5 and J is TRBJ2-3, with D possibly TRBD1 on 6 matching bases. This CDR3 contains 15 residues. Looked up from germline, CDR1 is MNHEY and CDR2 is SVGAGI. The V end was cut by 6 bases, the J end by 5 bases, with 18 bases between. The CDR3 DNA reads as TGTGCCAGCAGCCACAGGGATGTGAGGGGAGATACGCAGTATTTT. Translation gives CASSHRDVRGDTQYF.

A few counts support this clone. The V and J genes are TRBV7-9 and TRBJ1-1, with D unclear. Germline V CDR1 and CDR2: SEHNR, FQNEAQ (reference sequence). The CDR3 extends over 14 amino acids. The V and J ends lost 5 bases and 4 bases respectively, with 14 bases between them. The CDR3 DNA reads as TGTGCCAGCAGCCCGGACTTAGCCCGCACTGAAGCTTTCTTT. It is translated as CASSPDLARTEAFF.

This clone occurred a few times. The chain employs TRBV30 and TRBJ2-3; weak D call: TRBD2 (5 bases). Germline V gene sequence: CDR1 GTSNPN, CDR2 SVGIG (reference sequence). The V gene lost 0 bases and the J gene lost 11 bases, with 12 bases spanning the gap. The CDR3 runs to 12 residues. The CDR3 nucleotides are TGTGCCTGGAGTGTAACGGACTGGGGGCAGTATTTT. It codes for CAWSVTDWGQYF.

This clone was counted between two and nine times. The chain combines TRBV6-1 with TRBJ1-1; maybe TRBD1 (5 bases). CDR3 length: 14 amino acids. V was clipped by 5 bases and J by 0 bases, with 10 bases between them. Germline-derived CDR1 and CDR2 are MNHNS and SASEGT. The DNA of the CDR3 is TGTGCCAGCAGTATTCGGACACTGAACACTGAAGCTTTCTTT. Protein: CASSIRTLNTEAFF.

CDR3 bases: TGTGCCAGCAGTTCACGACTAGGCACCGGGGAGCTGTTTTTT. Its translation: CASSSRLGTGELFF. The chain carries TRBV28 and TRBJ2-2; TRBD2 is a possible D gene (6 bases). The CDR3 totals 14 residues. CDR1 MDHEN and CDR2 SYDVKM come from the germline V gene. The V end was cut by 4 bases, the J end by 4 bases, with 10 bases between.

The chain uses TRBV5-1 and TRBJ1-4, with 8 bases identical to TRBD1. This CDR3 has 14 residues. With 7 bases clipped from V and 4 bases from J, the junction kept 6 bases outside the gene matches. Germline V lookup: CDR1 SGHRS, CDR2 YFSETQ. The CDR3 sequence is CASCRTGSNEKLFF. In DNA form, the CDR3 reads TGCGCCAGCTGTCGGACAGGGAGTAATGAAAAACTGTTTTTT.

The CDR3 protein is CASSLGGSGRKNTEAFF. CDR3 DNA: TGTGCCAGCAGCTTAGGTGGGTCTGGGAGGAAGAACACTGAAGCTTTCTTT. V and J are TRBV7-2 and TRBJ1-1; no firm D call. CDR1 and CDR2 from the germline V gene are SGHTA and FQGNSA. This CDR3 has 17 amino acids. V lost 1 base to trimming and J lost 1 base, with 16 bases between them.

The V call is TRBV9, the J call TRBJ2-5; D is unresolved. The germline V and J ends were trimmed by 0 bases and 0 bases, with 6 bases remaining between them. Germline lookup yields CDR1 SGDLS and CDR2 YYNGEE. This CDR3 is 14 amino acids long. The CDR3 DNA sequence: TGTGCCAGCAGCGTAGGCCAGTACCAAGAGACCCAGTACTTC. Its translation: CASSVGQYQETQYF.